This record concerns one T cell receptor beta chain sequence. Its target is unknown. This entry belongs to a study of cytomegalovirus exposure and HLA in healthy donors. Points from the study as a whole: HLA restriction was apparent for most CMV-associated TCR beta chains in a later analysis. There were under 200 TCR beta chains listed as cytomegalovirus-associated. Several of the most significant clusters appeared, in a later analysis, to be linked to common viral pathogens.

13 Jbeta primers and 60 Vbeta primers were used for the PCR. The repertoire was sequenced with immunoSEQ multiplex PCR; TCRdb's copy has only in-frame clones and lacks some. The sample records some 90,000 clones, roughly 74% being singletons. The germline CDR1 and CDR2 sequences are SEHNR and FQNEAQ (reference sequence). The length of the CDR3 is 14 residues. The V and J ends lost 7 bases and 10 bases respectively, with 17 bases between them. V and J are TRBV7-9 and TRBJ1-6; the D gene is possibly TRBD1 (6 bases). Sequencing used PBMCs. The origin of this receptor is a woman aged 70-85 years in good health and CMV-seropositive. CDR3 DNA sequence: TGTGCCAGCAAGACGGGGGGCAGACAATCACCCCTCCACTTT. The encoded protein is CASKTGGRQSPLHF.